This passage covers 3 T cell receptor beta chains from one sample sequenced in a study of regulatory T cells in long-lasting Graves disease. As for time point: newly diagnosed GD, antithyroid drugs for less than 3 months. Preparation of the TCR library used RNA extracted from PBMCs. The TCR beta library used iRepertoire HTBI primers with Arm-PCR amplification of CDR3. TCRdb analysed the multiplex PCR reads with MiXCR anew, one entry per CDR3 protein. There are more than 400,000 distinct CDR3 sequences in the sample; about 16% occur only once, and approximately 12% lies in the top ten. The sample also formed part of further work on T cells in Graves' hyperthyroidism and ophthalmopathy.

The sample consisted of peripheral blood mononuclear cells (PBMCs), taken at new diagnosis, from a patient treated with antithyroid drugs. These receptors were collected from a woman in her 30s with Graves disease.

The J gene is TRBJ1-2, the V gene TRBV30, with 7 bases identical to TRBD1. V shed 0 bases, J shed 8 bases, and the junction held 6 bases outside the gene matches. CDR3 size: 13 residues. From germline, CDR1 is GTSNPN and CDR2 SVGIG (reference sequence). CDR3 loop: CAWSVQGPFGYTF. The CDR3 DNA is TGTGCCTGGAGTGTACAGGGGCCCTTCGGCTACACCTTC.

The CDR3 DNA follows: TGTGCCAGCAGTCGGGACAGCTCTAACTATGGCTACACCTTC. Translation: CASSRDSSNYGYTF. This sequence joins TRBV7-2 and TRBJ1-2; 7 positions agree with TRBD1. V shed 6 bases, J shed 0 bases, and the junction held 4 bases outside the gene matches. The CDR3 loop spans 14 amino acids. Per germline, CDR1 SGHTA and CDR2 FQGNSA.

This clonotype was seen ten or more times. The CDR3 DNA follows: TGTGCCAGCAGCCCGTCTGGGTCACCCCTCCACTTT. Encoded protein: CASSPSGSPLHF. This chain joins TRBV28 and TRBJ1-6; D uncertain. The CDR3 runs 12 residues. Germline CDR1 and CDR2: MDHEN and SYDVKM. The germline V and J ends were trimmed by 6 bases and 10 bases, with 10 bases remaining between them.